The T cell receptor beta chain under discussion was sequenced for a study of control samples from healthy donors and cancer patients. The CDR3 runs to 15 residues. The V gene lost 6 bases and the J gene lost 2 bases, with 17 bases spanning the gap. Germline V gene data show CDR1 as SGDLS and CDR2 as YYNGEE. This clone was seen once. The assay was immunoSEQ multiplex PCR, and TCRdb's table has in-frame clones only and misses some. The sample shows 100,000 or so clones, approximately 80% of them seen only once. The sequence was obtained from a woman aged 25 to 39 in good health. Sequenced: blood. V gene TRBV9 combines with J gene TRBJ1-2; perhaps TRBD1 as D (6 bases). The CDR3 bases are TGTGCCAGCACCCCAGAGGGGGGGCAGAACTATGGCTACACCTTC. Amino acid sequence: CASTPEGGQNYGYTF.